This record concerns one TCR beta chain sequence. TCRdb keeps only in-frame clones here, not all; method: immunoSEQ multiplex PCR. The table records roughly 100,000 clones, roughly four fifths of them present only once. The sample belongs to a study of T cell clones after liver transplantation. Overall study context: Post-transplant blood was tracked for graft-donor-reactive T cell clones identified in a pre-transplant mixed lymphocyte reaction. Samples came pre-transplant, pre-randomization before withdrawal, and post-randomization after withdrawal ended.

V lost 2 bases and J 5 bases, leaving 6 bases between the germline ends. Germline V CDR1 and CDR2: GTSNPN, SVGIG (reference sequence). The CDR3 sequence is 12 residues long. The sequences come from CD4+ T cells from blood, collected before liver transplant. The sequence was obtained from a human donor who received a liver transplant. This rearrangement joins TRBV30 to TRBJ2-2; D is unresolved. Here the CDR3 reads CAWSSRTGELFF. DNA of the CDR3: TGTGCCTGGAGTTCGAGGACCGGGGAGCTGTTTTTT.